This T cell receptor beta chain derives from a study of PD-1 blockade in classical Hodgkin lymphoma (TCRdb year 2020). General notes on the study: Nivolumab dosing was 3 mg/kg intravenously every 2 weeks, continuing until either disease progression or unacceptable toxicity. The study used CyTOF and TCR beta sequencing to define a peripheral blood immune signature of response to PD-1 blockade in classical Hodgkin lymphoma. Points the paper makes about the study in general: Lower diversity was seen in patients whose nivolumab began less than 1 year after ASCT, and these patients were left out of later analyses so that immune reconstitution would not confound the results. Trial patients achieving complete response had baseline diversity similar to newly diagnosed patients, whereas partial responders and progressors had significantly lower diversity. Only a single clinical trial cohort was studied, and what caused the repertoire differences, possibly disease activity or prior therapy, remained undefined. Baseline TCR diversity was reported as lower in newly diagnosed patients than in healthy donors, and lower still in relapsed/refractory patients. By C4D1, a significant rise was seen in CD4+ TCR diversity but not in CD8+ TCR diversity (p=0.0027 vs p=0.16), and the rise was most apparent among complete responders (p=0.02).

Genomic DNA was isolated using the Qiagen DNeasy kit from unsorted PBMCs as well as from negatively selected CD4+ and CD8+ fractions. Amplification of TCR beta CDR3 regions was done by immunoSEQ multiplex PCR with primers that anneal to V and J segments. Amplification bias was minimized using a synthetic immune receptor repertoire, and residual bias was removed computationally after sequencing. Regarding the original processing steps: Custom Python scripts were used to quantify repertoire diversity as the Shannon entropy index. Unsorted, CD4+ and CD8+ repertoires were analyzed separately, except in combined analyses where CD4+ and CD8+ sequences were merged in silico. A clone counted as expanded when the clone's frequency after treatment rose at least 2-fold relative to C1D1, and clones undetected at baseline were given a pseudocount of 0.5. Singleton clones were defined as clones with 0 or 1 copy at C1D1, and non-singleton clones were defined as clones with 2 or more copies. Clones expanded in unsorted samples were annotated as CD4+, CD8+ or unknown by matching protein sequences in sorted samples from the same patient. Wilcoxon tests were applied to paired samples to test diversity changes from C1D1 to C4D1. Drawn from immuneACCESS, this table holds only the in-frame rearrangements with V and J called that TCRdb kept. Clones are partly lost; checked studies trace under half to an unresolved V gene and leave the rest unexplained. The V and J calls and clone size were taken over from that table, and D and trimming were inferred from the DNA. This sample comprises under 30,000 clones, roughly 82% of them detected only once. Of the sample, around a tenth is held by the ten largest clones.

As concerns this clone: Its antigen remains undetermined. No quality values exist for individual bases; no much larger clone is one base distant.

The time point label on this specimen signifies: cycle 2 day 1 (C2D1) of nivolumab. All trial patients had relapsed after autologous stem cell transplantation, with cohorts A, B and C differing in prior brentuximab vedotin exposure. A total of around 59 patients with relapsed/refractory classical Hodgkin lymphoma made up the trial cohort, and each patient's best overall response was complete response, partial response or progressive disease. Single-agent nivolumab was administered to trial patients in the multi-cohort phase II CheckMate 205 trial. Best overall response was determined by an independent review committee according to the 2007 International Working Group response criteria. Trial PBMCs were collected just before the start of nivolumab (C1D1) and during therapy at cycle 2 day 1 and cycle 4 day 1. After peripheral blood was drawn into 8 mL Vacutainer Cell Preparation Tubes, PBMCs were isolated by centrifugation and then cryopreserved.

Taken from cysteine to phenylalanine, the CDR3 has 12 residues. Only the CDR3 DNA is retained, 36 bases long and in frame from the first base. Per the germline V gene (reference sequence), SGHAT is the CDR1 and FQDESV is the CDR2. V and J lose 5 bases and 3 bases, and a span of 7 bases separates them. The V and J segments used are TRBV11-1 and TRBJ1-1; a confident D gene designation cannot be given. The TCR comes from a human donor with classical Hodgkin lymphoma. The material was peripheral blood mononuclear cells (PBMCs), obtained before the second cycle of nivolumab. The DNA reads as follows: TGTGCCAGCAGCCCTGAGGACACTGAAGCTTTCTTT. Translation gives CASSPEDTEAFF.